This T cell receptor beta chain was sequenced in a study of PD-L1 blockade in urothelial cancer. Generated by immunoSEQ multiplex PCR, the TCRdb table keeps only in-frame clones and is missing some. The table records tens of thousands of clones, 88% of them present only once. Germline V gene lookup returns CDR1 SGHDT and CDR2 YYEEEE. The CDR3 length is 15 residues. V gave up 4 bases and J gave up 2 bases; unmatched junction bases: 8. Time point denoted: peripheral blood 6 weeks after treatment start. The gene calls are TRBV5-6 and TRBJ2-7, with 8 bases fitting TRBD1. The sequence was collected from a man aged 55 to 70 with urothelial cancer. Material: PBMCs, obtained around atezolizumab (anti-PD-L1) treatment. CDR3: CASSIRQGTTYEQYF. CDR3 nucleotide sequence: TGTGCCAGCAGCATACGACAGGGGACGACCTACGAGCAGTACTTC.